The clone carrying this TCR beta chain was seen a few times. Its antigen is undetermined. This sample was included in a study of T cell repertoires in cytomegalovirus infection. TCRdb passed the reads through MiXCR, listing each CDR3 protein once. Of approximately 730,000 distinct CDR3 sequences detected, roughly 28% appear once; the ten largest clones hold under 15%. Per the germline V gene, CDR1 is MNHNS and CDR2 is SASEGT. The CDR3 has 17 amino acids. V gave up 2 bases and J gave up 1 base; unmatched junction bases: 5. Points from the study as a whole: Cumulative frequency of public TCR beta families picked out carriers of CMV plus the relevant HLA.

Source: cultured CD8+ T cells from PBMCs, taken from culture after CMV antigen stimulation. The origin of this receptor is a human donor in good health (CMV status not recorded). Some clones in this sample may be carry-over from other donors' samples. The V call is TRBV6-1, the J call TRBJ2-3; 11 bases are a match to TRBD2. The CDR3 nucleotides are TGTGCCAGCAGTGAATATGCACTAGCGGGGGGCACAGATACGCAGTATTTT. Translated, it gives CASSEYALAGGTDTQYF.